These 21 T cell receptor beta chains originate from one sample sequenced in a study of cytomegalovirus exposure and HLA in healthy donors (TCRdb year 2017). Libraries were made using the immunoSEQ multiplex PCR assay. A mixture of 60 forward primers for TCR Vbeta segments and 13 reverse primers for TCR Jbeta segments was used in the multiplex PCR. TCRdb obtained this table from immuneACCESS and retained in-frame rearrangements with V and J assigned. These tables miss some clones; where compared with another copy, unresolved V genes account for less than half of the shortfall, and the remainder is unexplained. The sample records over 130,000 clones, about four fifths of which are singletons. About 2.3% of the sample belongs to the ten largest clones. The sequencing sample was made of PBMCs. Every receptor here comes from a male donor in good health and CMV-seronegative.

The chain has TRBV13 and TRBJ2-3; tentative D call: TRBD2 (6 bases). The germline gives CDR1 PRHDT, CDR2 FYEKMQ (reference sequence). The CDR3 spans 15 residues. V was shortened by 5 bases and J by 3 bases, with 15 bases between the two germline ends. The CDR3 region has the DNA TGTGCCAGCAGCCCGGTCGGGACTGGAACAGATACGCAGTATTTT. Its protein product is CASSPVGTGTDTQYF.

The CDR3 loop is CASSTGLAPDTQYF. The DNA of the CDR3 is TGTGCCAGCAGCACCGGACTAGCGCCAGATACGCAGTATTTT. This chain joins TRBV7-2 and TRBJ2-3; 9 positions match TRBD2. The CDR3 covers 14 residues. The V segment lost 5 bases and the J segment 4 bases; nucleotides outside the gene matches: 4. Per the germline V gene, CDR1 is SGHTA and CDR2 is FQGNSA.

The chain employs TRBV6-6 and TRBJ2-1; 9 nucleotides line up with TRBD2. Germline CDR1 reads MNHNY; CDR2 reads SVGAGI (reference sequence). V trimming: 5 bases; J trimming: 2 bases; junction bases outside the gene matches: 4. The CDR3 totals 15 residues. For the CDR3, the DNA is TGTGCCAGCAGTAAGACTAGCGGCCCCTACAATGAGCAGTTCTTC. As protein: CASSKTSGPYNEQFF.

The genes are TRBV19 and TRBJ2-5; 7 nucleotides line up with TRBD1. The J segment lost 1 base and the V segment lost 3 bases, leaving 2 bases of the junction unmatched. The length of the CDR3 is 14 residues. Looked up from germline, CDR1 is LNHDA and CDR2 is SQIVND (reference sequence). The CDR3 DNA reads as TGTGCCAGTAGTATGGGACAGACCCAAGAGACCCAGTACTTC. Protein sequence: CASSMGQTQETQYF.

This chain links TRBV18 with TRBJ1-1, with D possibly matching TRBD1 (5 bases). Germline CDR1 reads KGHSH; CDR2 reads LQKENI. V was clipped by 4 bases and J by 1 base, with 19 bases between them. This CDR3 is 17 amino acids long. CDR3 in DNA: TGTGCCAGCTCACTCCTTCCCCCCATGGGGCCGAACACTGAAGCTTTCTTT. Encoded protein: CASSLLPPMGPNTEAFF. The full variable domain, its missing parts supplied by reference TRBV18 and TRBJ1-1, is NAGVMQNPRHLVRRRGQEARLRCSPMKGHSHVYWYRQLPEEGLKFMVYLQKENIIDESGMPKERFSAEFPKEGPSILRIQQVVRGDSAAYFCASSLLPPMGPNTEAFFGQGTRLTVV.

V usage is TRBV21-1 and J usage is TRBJ2-2; the D call in the table, TRBD2, was not verified against the DNA. TRBV21-1 is a known pseudogene. This CDR3 is built from 15 residues. CDR3 sequence (DNA): TGTGCCAGCCCCAGGGCTAGCGCAAACACCGGGGAGCTGTTTTTT. Protein: CASPRASANTGELFF.

The gene calls are TRBV18 and TRBJ2-6; the match to TRBD1 covers 10 bases. Germline lookup yields CDR1 KGHSH and CDR2 LQKENI. This CDR3 is 17 amino acids long. J was trimmed by 0 bases and V by 6 bases; bases with no gene match: 5. CDR3 protein: CASSPGTGVSGANVLTF. For the CDR3, the DNA is TGTGCCAGCTCGCCCGGGACAGGGGTCTCTGGGGCCAACGTCCTGACTTTC.

The gene calls are TRBV10-3 and TRBJ2-6, with a tentative D call TRBD2 (6 bases). The CDR3 loop spans 19 amino acids. Trimming cost V 0 bases and J 1 base, with 16 bases left between them. Looked up from germline, CDR1 is ENHRY and CDR2 is SYGVKD. CDR3 amino acids: CAISESEGLRRSGANVLTF. CDR3 bases: TGTGCCATCAGTGAGTCGGAGGGTTTACGACGATCTGGGGCCAACGTCCTGACTTTC.

V and J are TRBV19 and TRBJ1-1, with D possibly being TRBD1 (5 bases). Trimming left V 4 bases short and J 0 bases short, with 12 bases between. Germline V CDR1 and CDR2: LNHDA, SQIVND (reference sequence). The CDR3 has 15 amino acids. The CDR3, as DNA: TGTGCCAGTAGTACAACACAGGAGTTGAACACTGAAGCTTTCTTT. Translated, it gives CASSTTQELNTEAFF.

The CDR3 DNA reads TGCGCCAGCAGCCAATCCGGACAGGGCTACGAGCAGTACTTC. Protein product: CASSQSGQGYEQYF. V and J are TRBV4-3 and TRBJ2-7; 8 bases line up with TRBD1. The germline gives CDR1 LGHNA, CDR2 YSLEER. The CDR3 totals 14 residues. V shed 2 bases, J shed 3 bases, and the junction held 3 bases outside the gene matches.

The rearrangement uses TRBV7-9 and TRBJ2-5; no clear D. The CDR3 totals 13 residues. The V and J ends lost 1 base and 4 bases respectively, with 7 bases between them. Germline V gene lookup returns CDR1 SEHNR and CDR2 FQNEAQ (reference sequence). The CDR3 DNA is TGTGCCAGCAGCTTAGTCGTGAGAGAGACCCAGTACTTC. It codes for CASSLVVRETQYF.

This chain joins TRBV30 and TRBJ2-3; TRBD1 aligns across 8 bases. Unmatched junction bases numbered 1, after V lost 7 bases and J lost 4 bases. CDR3 length equals 11 residues. CDR1 GTSNPN and CDR2 SVGIG come from the germline V gene (reference sequence). CDR3 sequence: CASTGADTQYF. The CDR3, as DNA: TGTGCCTCGACAGGGGCAGATACGCAGTATTTT.

This clone has more than one count but fewer than ten. The chain employs TRBV6-6 and TRBJ1-1; no reliable D call. The germline gives CDR1 MNHNY, CDR2 SVGAGI (reference sequence). V was trimmed by 0 bases and J by 4 bases, leaving 6 bases between them. CDR3 size: 13 residues. The DNA for the CDR3 is TGTGCCAGCAGTTACTCCTCCCCCACTGAAGCTTTCTTT. It yields the protein CASSYSSPTEAFF.

The V and J genes are TRBV5-5 and TRBJ1-4; a weak D match, TRBD1 (5 bases). Germline values: CDR1 SGHKS, CDR2 YYEKEE (reference sequence). V lost 2 bases, J lost 7 bases, and 12 bases lay in between. This CDR3 has 14 residues. The CDR3 DNA sequence: TGTGCCAGCAGCTTTCCTGGGGGGGGTGAAAAACTGTTTTTT. Encoded protein: CASSFPGGGEKLFF.

The chain uses TRBV10-3 and TRBJ2-7; 9 bases align to TRBD2. This CDR3 comprises 14 residues. The trim removed 3 bases at V and 3 bases at J, leaving 3 bases unmatched. The V gene's germline CDR1 is ENHRY and CDR2 SYGVKD. Here the CDR3 reads CAISDPTSGYEQYF. The CDR3, as DNA: TGTGCCATCAGTGACCCGACTAGCGGCTACGAGCAGTACTTC.

The chain has TRBV10-3 and TRBJ2-3, with TRBD2 matching 11 bases. The V and J ends lost 11 bases and 0 bases, in that order; junction bases with no gene match: 4. CDR1 and CDR2 (germline): ENHRY, SYGVKD. CDR3 length: 14 residues. The CDR3 DNA sequence: TGTGCCTCGATAGCGGGAGGGAGCACAGATACGCAGTATTTT. Its translation: CASIAGGSTDTQYF.

This chain joins TRBV5-1 and TRBJ1-5; weak D call: TRBD1 (5 bases). The V and J ends lost 6 bases and 3 bases respectively, with 19 bases between them. The CDR3 is made up of 16 amino acids. Looked up from germline, CDR1 is SGHRS and CDR2 is YFSETQ. The CDR3 spells CASNHHRARDNQPQHF. Here the CDR3 DNA reads TGCGCCAGCAATCATCATAGGGCCAGGGACAATCAGCCCCAGCATTTT.

The chain links TRBV4-3 to TRBJ2-7; D perhaps matches TRBD2 (6 bases). V lost 0 bases and J lost 4, with 13 bases in between. The V gene's germline CDR1 is LGHNA and CDR2 YSLEER. There are 15 residues in the CDR3. The CDR3 sequence: CASSQENGSGYEQYF. DNA of the CDR3: TGCGCCAGCAGCCAAGAGAACGGTAGCGGATACGAGCAGTACTTC.

This clone was seen once. The chain employs TRBV19 and TRBJ2-7; 7 bases are a match to TRBD2. CDR1 is LNHDA and CDR2 is SQIVND in the germline V gene (reference sequence). The length of the CDR3 is 16 residues. J gave up 1 base and V 4 bases, and 10 bases lay outside the gene matches. The CDR3 DNA is TGTGCCAGTAGTACCTCTTGGGGGGGAACTTCCTACGAGCAGTACTTC. Amino acids: CASSTSWGGTSYEQYF.

The chain has TRBV11-2 and TRBJ2-7, with 8 bases lining up with TRBD1. Unmatched junction bases numbered 10, after V lost 7 bases and J lost 5 bases. CDR1 SGHAT and CDR2 FQNNGV come from the germline V gene. This CDR3 has 14 amino acids. The CDR3 region has the DNA TGTGCCAGCAACCGGGACAGGTCTTCCGACGAGCAGTACTTC. This encodes CASNRDRSSDEQYF.

This chain connects TRBV4-3 to TRBJ2-7, with TRBD1 as a possible D gene (6 bases). Per the germline V gene, CDR1 is LGHNA and CDR2 is YSLEER. Between the trimmed V and J ends, which lost 3 bases and 2 bases, there was a span of 14 bases. This CDR3 comprises 15 residues. In DNA form, the CDR3 reads TGCGCCAGCAGCCAGCATGGGGACACGACCTACGAGCAGTACTTC. Protein product: CASSQHGDTTYEQYF.